Each of the 23 T cell receptor beta chains below was sequenced from the same sample in a study of blood T cell repertoires in COVID-19. Assay used: immunoSEQ multiplex PCR; TCRdb lists only in-frame clones, some missing. The sample holds under 200,000 clones; around 81% are singletons and the top ten take around 13%. Sequences were obtained from peripheral blood. These receptors originate from a man aged 70-80 years who had recovered from COVID-19.

The V gene is TRBV5-8, the J gene TRBJ1-2; a weak D match, TRBD1 (5 bases). Germline CDR1 reads SGHTS; CDR2 reads YDEGEE. The V end was cut by 6 bases, the J end by 4 bases, with 16 bases between. The CDR3 sequence is 14 residues long. The CDR3 spells CASTRRTSGYGYTF. The CDR3 DNA is TGTGCCAGCACCCGCCGGACATCTGGCTATGGCTACACCTTC.

This clone occurred a few times. The chain employs TRBV7-8 and TRBJ2-5; D is unresolved. Deletions cut 2 bases from V and 2 bases from J, with 9 bases between. Germline V gene data show CDR1 as SGHVS and CDR2 as FQNEAQ. CDR3 length equals 14 residues. In nucleotides, the CDR3 is TGTGCCAGCAGCTTACAGGTCTTTCAAGAGACCCAGTACTTC. It specifies CASSLQVFQETQYF.

This clone was observed a single time. The chain uses TRBV6-2 or TRBV6-3 and TRBJ2-3; a weak D match, TRBD1 (6 bases). Trimming stripped 5 bases from V and 2 bases from J, with 17 bases between. CDR3 length: 16 residues. CDR1 and CDR2 (germline): MNHEY, SVGEGT. CDR3 in DNA: TGTGCCAGCAGTCTTTTGTCTCAGGGGACCACAGATACGCAGTATTTT. Encoded protein: CASSLLSQGTTDTQYF.

This clone has just one count. This chain uses TRBV18 with TRBJ1-3; D unresolved. V lost 6 bases to trimming and J lost 0 bases, with 12 bases between them. The CDR3 extends over 15 amino acids. Germline V gene data show CDR1 as KGHSH and CDR2 as LQKENI. In nucleotides, the CDR3 is TGTGCCAGCTCTGCCGACTTGAGCTCTGGAAACACCATATATTTT. This translates into CASSADLSSGNTIYF. The complete variable domain, with remaining parts taken from reference TRBV18 and TRBJ1-3, reads NAGVMQNPRHLVRRRGQEARLRCSPMKGHSHVYWYRQLPEEGLKFMVYLQKENIIDESGMPKERFSAEFPKEGPSILRIQQVVRGDSAAYFCASSADLSSGNTIYFGEGSWLTVV.

The CDR3 loop is CASSSTGIGYGYTF. In nucleotides, the CDR3 is TGCGCCAGCAGCTCTACAGGGATAGGATATGGCTACACCTTC. The V gene is TRBV5-1, the J gene TRBJ1-2; maybe TRBD1 (6 bases). The CDR3 extends over 14 amino acids. Germline CDR1 SGHRS, CDR2 YFSETQ. The V and J ends lost 3 bases and 5 bases respectively, with 14 bases between them. The variable domain in full, with the rest retrieved from reference TRBV5-1 and TRBJ1-2, is KAGVTQTPRYLIKTRGQQVTLSCSPISGHRSVSWYQQTPGQGLQFLFEYFSETQRNKGNFPGRFSGRQFSNSRSEMNVSTLELGDSALYLCASSSTGIGYGYTFGSGTRLTVV.

This rearrangement joins TRBV6-6 to TRBJ2-1; TRBD1 might be the D (6 bases). The germline CDR1 and CDR2 sequences are MNHNY and SVGAGI (reference sequence). Trimming took off 5 bases at V and 8 bases at J, with 10 bases between the two ends. The CDR3 consists of 12 residues. The CDR3 region has the DNA TGTGCCAGCAGTCCACAGGGCTATGAGCAGTTCTTC. Its translation: CASSPQGYEQFF.

The rearrangement links TRBV11-2 to TRBJ2-5; 7 bases are a match to TRBD2. J gave up 6 bases and V 5 bases, and 6 bases lay outside the gene matches. This CDR3 has 13 amino acids. Germline loops: CDR1 SGHAT, CDR2 FQNNGV. This CDR3 reads CASSQEGGKTQYF. In DNA form, the CDR3 reads TGTGCCAGCAGCCAAGAGGGAGGGAAGACCCAGTACTTC. Filled out from reference TRBV11-2 and TRBJ2-5, the complete variable domain reads EAGVAQSPRYKIIEKRQSVAFWCNPISGHATLYWYQQILGQGPKLLIQFQNNGVVDDSQLPKDRFSAERLKGVDSTLKIQPAKLEDSAVYLCASSQEGGKTQYFGPGTRLLVL.

The chain recombines TRBV27 with TRBJ2-2; TRBD2 is a possible D gene (5 bases). Germline V gives CDR1 MNHEY, CDR2 SMNVEV (reference sequence). The CDR3 extends over 18 amino acids. V was trimmed by 1 base and J by 4 bases, leaving 19 bases between them. The CDR3 bases are TGTGCCAGCAGTTTATATTGGGGTAGCGCCGGCCTCACCGGGGAGCTGTTTTTT. Protein: CASSLYWGSAGLTGELFF.

This chain links TRBV29-1 with TRBJ1-5, with TRBD1 identical over 11 bases. J lost 7 bases, V lost 1 base, and 0 bases had no gene match. This CDR3 is 13 amino acids long. The germline V gene encodes CDR1 SQVTM and CDR2 ANQGSEA. This CDR3 is CSVEGTGGQPQHF. DNA of the CDR3: TGCAGCGTTGAAGGGACAGGGGGCCAGCCCCAGCATTTT.

The chain uses TRBV1 and TRBJ1-2; the table's D call, TRBD1, has no DNA check behind it. TRBV1 is tagged as a pseudogene. CDR3 length equals 18 residues. The CDR3 DNA reads TGCACCAGCAGCCCAGATGGGCTGCAGGGGAGAGCTAACTATGGCTACACCTTC. This translates into CTSSPDGLQGRANYGYTF.

This chain joins TRBV5-1 and TRBJ2-1; tentative D call: TRBD2 (5 bases). The CDR3 consists of 15 residues. From germline, CDR1 is SGHRS and CDR2 YFSETQ. Deletions cut 5 bases from V and 0 bases from J, with 12 bases between. In DNA form, the CDR3 reads TGCGCCAGCAGACGAAGCGGAAGCTCCTACAATGAGCAGTTCTTC. Its translation: CASRRSGSSYNEQFF.

The CDR3 DNA reads as TGTGCCAGTAGTATCGGGGGACAGCGTGAGACCCAGTACTTC. Encoded protein: CASSIGGQRETQYF. This chain connects TRBV19 to TRBJ2-5, with D possibly being TRBD1 (7 bases). Per the germline V gene, CDR1 is LNHDA and CDR2 is SQIVND (reference sequence). This CDR3 contains 14 residues. V was trimmed by 3 bases and J by 5 bases, leaving 13 bases between them.

The chain joins TRBV7-9 to TRBJ2-3, with 9 bases lining up with TRBD2. V dropped 2 bases and J dropped 0; count of bases not matched to a gene: 3. Per germline, CDR1 SEHNR and CDR2 FQNEAQ (reference sequence). The CDR3 is 16 residues long. CDR3 sequence: CASSLLLAGSTDTQYF. CDR3 nucleotide sequence: TGTGCCAGCAGCTTACTACTAGCGGGTAGCACAGATACGCAGTATTTT.

This chain links TRBV19 with TRBJ1-6; TRBD1 might be the D (5 bases). The CDR3 has 14 residues. Germline CDR1 is LNHDA and CDR2 is SQIVND (reference sequence). The ends were cut back, 4 bases at V and 5 bases at J, with 9 bases in the middle. DNA for the CDR3: TGTGCCAGTAGTACTATGGGGCATAATTCACCCCTCCACTTT. Amino acids: CASSTMGHNSPLHF.

The V and J genes are TRBV27 and TRBJ1-2, with D maybe TRBD1 (6 bases). Germline CDR1 MNHEY, CDR2 SMNVEV (reference sequence). CDR3 size: 16 residues. V lost 4 bases and J 4 bases, leaving 19 bases between the germline ends. The CDR3 DNA follows: TGTGCCAGCAGTTCGACCGGGGGGCGGGGCCTCTATGGCTACACCTTC. This codes for CASSSTGGRGLYGYTF.

This clone is a singleton in its sample. At one end the junction does not follow the germline gene, possibly because of a read error. The chain links TRBV18 to TRBJ2-5; D remains ambiguous. The germline gives CDR1 KGHSH, CDR2 LQKENI. The CDR3 length is 12 residues. The CDR3 loop reads CASSPPKEAQYF. In DNA form, the CDR3 reads TGTGCCAGCTCACCACCGAAAGAGGCCCAGTACTTC. The whole variable domain, remainder taken from reference TRBV18 and TRBJ2-5, is NAGVMQNPRHLVRRRGQEARLRCSPMKGHSHVYWYRQLPEEGLKFMVYLQKENIIDESGMPKERFSAEFPKEGPSILRIQQVVRGDSAAYFCASSPPKEAQYFGPGTRLLVL.

The chain employs TRBV5-5 and TRBJ2-7; the D gene is possibly TRBD2 (5 bases). The CDR3 runs to 14 residues. The germline V gene has CDR1 SGHKS and CDR2 YYEKEE (reference sequence). The V gene lost 0 bases and the J gene lost 2 bases, with 9 bases spanning the gap. Here the CDR3 reads CASSLEPGAYEQYF. The CDR3 DNA follows: TGTGCCAGCAGCTTGGAACCCGGGGCCTACGAGCAGTACTTC.

The chain employs TRBV27 and TRBJ1-2; 8 nucleotides line up with TRBD1. Germline CDR1 reads MNHEY; CDR2 reads SMNVEV (reference sequence). V gave up 5 bases and J gave up 4 bases; unmatched junction bases: 9. CDR3 length equals 15 residues. CDR3 amino acids: CASSHSGTGTYGYTF. The CDR3 coding sequence is TGTGCCAGCAGTCACTCCGGGACAGGTACCTATGGCTACACCTTC.

The chain uses TRBV10-2 and TRBJ2-2; 14 bases match TRBD2. Germline assignment: CDR1 WSHSY and CDR2 SAAADI. The CDR3 runs to 18 residues. With V trimmed by 4 bases and J by 1 base, 5 bases remained unmatched. The CDR3, as DNA: TGCGCCAGCAGTGGGGGACTAGCGGGAGAAAGGAACACCGGGGAGCTGTTTTTT. As protein: CASSGGLAGERNTGELFF.

The chain uses TRBV24-1 and TRBJ2-2, with 14 bases lining up with TRBD2. Germline CDR1 reads KGHDR; CDR2 reads SFDVKD. CDR3 length: 18 amino acids. The V and J ends lost 7 bases and 1 base, in that order; junction bases with no gene match: 7. The CDR3: CATRGTSGSSRNTGELFF. The CDR3 coding sequence is TGTGCCACCAGAGGGACTAGCGGGAGCAGCAGGAACACCGGGGAGCTGTTTTTT.

This chain uses TRBV11-2 with TRBJ2-2, with 7 bases aligning to TRBD1. The V segment lost 1 base and the J segment 4 bases; nucleotides outside the gene matches: 3. This CDR3 is 15 amino acids long. Germline V CDR1 and CDR2: SGHAT, FQNNGV. CDR3 amino acids: CASSLVAGGTGELFF. The DNA of the CDR3 is TGTGCCAGCAGCTTAGTGGCAGGGGGCACCGGGGAGCTGTTTTTT.

A note on this clone: The sample contains more than one DNA sequence encoding this CDR3. V usage is TRBV6-5 and J usage is TRBJ1-1, with TRBD1 as a possible D gene (5 bases). The germline gives CDR1 MNHEY, CDR2 SVGAGI. The CDR3 runs to 13 residues. Trimming took off 0 bases at V and 5 bases at J, with 7 bases between the two ends. The CDR3 DNA reads as TGTGCCAGCAGTTACTCCGGGGGGACTGAAGCTTTCTTT. Its translation: CASSYSGGTEAFF.

V and J are TRBV25-1 and TRBJ1-2, with 7 bases lining up with TRBD1. Trimming removed 3 bases from V and 8 bases from J; junction bases left unmatched: 9. Germline assignment: CDR1 MGHDK and CDR2 SYGVNS. The CDR3 contains 14 residues. The CDR3, as DNA: TGTGCCAGCAGTGAGACAGGGAAAGGACGGGGCTACACCTTC. Amino acids: CASSETGKGRGYTF.